The rows below give T cell receptor beta chains drawn from one sample of a study of blood T cell repertoires in COVID-19. Data came from immunoSEQ multiplex PCR; TCRdb stores just in-frame clones and leaves some out. Here the sample spans fewer than 50,000 clones, around 94% being singletons. Sequencing was performed on peripheral blood. The receptors were gathered from a man aged 45-65 years with COVID-19, enrolled during active disease. Both conserved end residues are part of each CDR3. A D gene is named only where the DNA matches it firmly. Not every row has a clone size; where given, it reads once, few, many or a size class.

v_gene: TRBV2
d_gene: TRBD2
j_gene: TRBJ2-1
abundance: .
CDR3aa: CASRGLLSNEQFF
CDR3nt: TGTGCCAGCAGGGGACTACTTTCCAATGAGCAGTTCTTC

v_gene: TRBV19
d_gene: .
j_gene: TRBJ1-2
abundance: .
CDR3aa: CASSMTLNYGYTF
CDR3nt: TGTGCCAGTAGTATGACACTTAACTATGGCTACACCTTC

v_gene: TRBV3-1/TRBV3-2
d_gene: .
j_gene: TRBJ2-3
abundance: .
CDR3aa: CASRPTSTDTQYF
CDR3nt: TGTGCCAGCAGGCCGACTAGCACAGATACGCAGTATTTT

v_gene: TRBV27
d_gene: .
j_gene: TRBJ1-5
abundance: .
CDR3aa: CASSVKSSNQPQHF
CDR3nt: TGTGCCAGCAGTGTAAAATCTAGCAATCAGCCCCAGCATTTT

v_gene: TRBV7-2
d_gene: .
j_gene: TRBJ1-2
abundance: .
CDR3aa: CASSDDSRVYGYTF
CDR3nt: TGTGCCAGCAGCGACGACAGTAGGGTCTATGGCTACACCTTC

v_gene: TRBV2
d_gene: .
j_gene: TRBJ1-1
abundance: .
CDR3aa: CASRQTPNTEAFF
CDR3nt: TGTGCCAGCAGACAGACACCGAACACTGAAGCTTTCTTT

v_gene: TRBV28
d_gene: .
j_gene: TRBJ1-6
abundance: once
CDR3aa: CASSFGGSNSPLHF
CDR3nt: TGTGCCAGCAGTTTTGGGGGGAGTAATTCACCCCTCCACTTT

v_gene: TRBV7-9
d_gene: TRBD1
j_gene: TRBJ2-6
abundance: .
CDR3aa: CASSSPGQRVSGANVLTF
CDR3nt: TGTGCCAGCAGCTCACCGGGACAGCGAGTCTCTGGGGCCAACGTCCTGACTTTC

v_gene: TRBV24-1
d_gene: .
j_gene: TRBJ1-2
abundance: .
CDR3aa: CATSDPSTPRGNYGYTF
CDR3nt: TGTGCCACCAGTGATCCGTCTACCCCTCGAGGGAACTATGGCTACACCTTC

v_gene: TRBV6-5
d_gene: .
j_gene: TRBJ2-1
abundance: .
CDR3aa: CASSYSYSYNEQFF
CDR3nt: TGTGCCAGCAGTTACTCGTACAGTTACAATGAGCAGTTCTTC

v_gene: TRBV5-5
d_gene: .
j_gene: TRBJ1-6
abundance: .
CDR3aa: CASSPMSQKNSPLHF
CDR3nt: TGTGCCAGCAGTCCCATGTCCCAGAAAAATTCACCCCTCCACTTT

v_gene: TRBV4-1
d_gene: .
j_gene: TRBJ1-2
abundance: .
CDR3aa: CASSQVPGDYGYTF
CDR3nt: TGCGCCAGCAGCCAAGTCCCAGGGGACTATGGCTACACCTTC

v_gene: TRBV5-1
d_gene: .
j_gene: TRBJ1-5
abundance: .
CDR3aa: CASSLDGRVAQPQHF
CDR3nt: TGCGCCAGCAGCTTGGACGGCAGGGTGGCTCAGCCCCAGCATTTT

v_gene: TRBV4-2
d_gene: .
j_gene: TRBJ2-2
abundance: .
CDR3aa: CASSQDLYGIELFF
CDR3nt: TGTGCCAGCAGCCAAGATTTGTACGGTATAGAGCTGTTTTTT

v_gene: TRBV19
d_gene: TRBD1
j_gene: TRBJ1-5
abundance: .
CDR3aa: CASSGDRDQPQHF
CDR3nt: TGTGCCAGTAGTGGAGACAGGGATCAGCCCCAGCATTTT

v_gene: TRBV27
d_gene: .
j_gene: TRBJ2-7
abundance: .
CDR3aa: CASSLSPQAYEQYF
CDR3nt: TGTGCCAGCAGTTTATCGCCCCAGGCCTACGAGCAGTACTTC

v_gene: TRBV27
d_gene: TRBD2
j_gene: TRBJ2-3
abundance: .
CDR3aa: CASSLTLAGTSTDTQYF
CDR3nt: TGTGCCAGCAGTTTAACCCTAGCGGGGACTAGCACAGATACGCAGTATTTT

v_gene: TRBV6-5
d_gene: TRBD1
j_gene: TRBJ1-2
abundance: .
CDR3aa: CASSRGQRNYGYTF
CDR3nt: TGTGCCAGCAGTCGGGGACAGCGTAACTATGGCTACACCTTC

v_gene: TRBV5-5
d_gene: TRBD2
j_gene: TRBJ2-7
abundance: .
CDR3aa: CASSSGLAAYEQYF
CDR3nt: TGTGCCAGCAGCTCGGGACTAGCTGCCTACGAGCAGTACTTC

v_gene: TRBV11-3
d_gene: TRBD2
j_gene: TRBJ2-7
abundance: .
CDR3aa: CASSLGGTSDEQYF
CDR3nt: TGTGCCAGCAGCTTAGGAGGGACTAGTGATGAGCAGTACTTC

v_gene: TRBV7-9
d_gene: .
j_gene: TRBJ2-1
abundance: .
CDR3aa: CASSSIYNEQFF
CDR3nt: TGTGCCAGCAGCTCTATCTACAATGAGCAGTTCTTC

v_gene: TRBV18
d_gene: TRBD1
j_gene: TRBJ1-4
abundance: .
CDR3aa: CASSPLQGGNEKLFF
CDR3nt: TGTGCCAGCTCACCATTACAGGGGGGAAATGAAAAACTGTTTTTT

v_gene: TRBV3-1/TRBV3-2
d_gene: TRBD1
j_gene: TRBJ1-4
abundance: .
CDR3aa: CASSQRHRGRDEKLFF
CDR3nt: TGTGCCAGCAGCCAGCGGCACAGGGGCAGGGACGAAAAACTGTTTTTT

v_gene: TRBV30
d_gene: TRBD1
j_gene: TRBJ1-1
abundance: .
CDR3aa: CAWRVYRQGENTEAFF
CDR3nt: TGTGCCTGGAGAGTTTACCGACAGGGAGAAAACACTGAAGCTTTCTTT

v_gene: TRBV7-2
d_gene: .
j_gene: TRBJ2-3
abundance: .
CDR3aa: CASSLGGADTQYF
CDR3nt: TGTGCCAGCAGCTTAGGGGGAGCGGATACGCAGTATTTT

v_gene: TRBV11-2
d_gene: .
j_gene: TRBJ2-4
abundance: .
CDR3aa: CASSSRLAKNIQYF
CDR3nt: TGTGCCAGCAGCTCTCGGCTAGCGAAAAACATTCAGTACTTC

v_gene: TRBV6-1
d_gene: TRBD1
j_gene: TRBJ1-3
abundance: .
CDR3aa: CASSALTGNSGNTIYF
CDR3nt: TGTGCCAGCAGTGCCCTGACAGGGAACTCTGGAAACACCATATATTTT

v_gene: TRBV6-5
d_gene: .
j_gene: TRBJ1-5
abundance: .
CDR3aa: CASSYSPGGNQPQHF
CDR3nt: TGTGCCAGCAGTTACTCGCCAGGTGGCAATCAGCCCCAGCATTTT

v_gene: TRBV2
d_gene: .
j_gene: TRBJ1-2
abundance: .
CDR3aa: CASSIDSSFNYGYTF
CDR3nt: TGTGCCAGCAGTATCGACAGCTCATTTAACTATGGCTACACCTTC

v_gene: TRBV6-1
d_gene: .
j_gene: TRBJ2-1
abundance: once
CDR3aa: CASSEHGSAYNEQFF
CDR3nt: TGTGCCAGCAGTGAACACGGGAGCGCCTACAATGAGCAGTTCTTC

v_gene: TRBV29-1
d_gene: .
j_gene: TRBJ2-5
abundance: .
CDR3aa: CSVEKGGRGETQYF
CDR3nt: TGCAGCGTTGAAAAGGGGGGGCGAGGGGAGACCCAGTACTTC

v_gene: TRBV10-3
d_gene: .
j_gene: TRBJ1-5
abundance: .
CDR3aa: CAAHSSNQPQHF
CDR3nt: TGTGCCGCCCATAGTAGCAATCAGCCCCAGCATTTT

v_gene: TRBV4-3
d_gene: TRBD1
j_gene: TRBJ1-6
abundance: .
CDR3aa: CASSQANQGAYGSPLHF
CDR3nt: TGCGCCAGCAGCCAAGCAAACCAGGGGGCTTATGGTTCACCCCTCCACTTT

v_gene: TRBV5-1
d_gene: .
j_gene: TRBJ2-2
abundance: .
CDR3aa: CASSLDSLTGELFF
CDR3nt: TGCGCCAGCAGCTTGGACAGCCTGACCGGGGAGCTGTTTTTT

v_gene: TRBV11-2
d_gene: TRBD2
j_gene: TRBJ2-1
abundance: .
CDR3aa: CASSLFGTSWGNEQFF
CDR3nt: TGTGCCAGCAGCTTATTCGGGACTAGCTGGGGAAATGAGCAGTTCTTC

v_gene: TRBV6-5
d_gene: TRBD1
j_gene: TRBJ2-3
abundance: .
CDR3aa: CASSYSAPGDRDTQYF
CDR3nt: TGTGCCAGCAGTTACTCGGCTCCGGGGGACAGGGATACGCAGTATTTT

v_gene: TRBV27
d_gene: TRBD2
j_gene: TRBJ2-1
abundance: .
CDR3aa: CASRQTSDRSYNEQFF
CDR3nt: TGTGCCAGCAGACAGACTAGCGACCGCTCCTACAATGAGCAGTTCTTC

v_gene: TRBV5-4
d_gene: .
j_gene: TRBJ2-2
abundance: .
CDR3aa: CASNGGTGELFF
CDR3nt: TGTGCCAGCAACGGCGGGACCGGGGAGCTGTTTTTT

v_gene: TRBV5-1
d_gene: .
j_gene: TRBJ1-3
abundance: .
CDR3aa: CASSLMGSGSGNTIYF
CDR3nt: TGCGCCAGCAGCTTGATGGGCTCAGGCTCTGGAAACACCATATATTTT

v_gene: TRBV7-2
d_gene: TRBD2
j_gene: TRBJ2-7
abundance: .
CDR3aa: CASSLAVTSGRREQYF
CDR3nt: TGTGCCAGCAGCTTAGCGGTAACTAGCGGGAGGAGGGAGCAGTACTTC

v_gene: TRBV13
d_gene: TRBD1
j_gene: TRBJ1-5
abundance: .
CDR3aa: CASSFGTGGNSNQPQHF
CDR3nt: TGTGCCAGCAGCTTCGGGACAGGGGGGAATAGCAATCAGCCCCAGCATTTT

v_gene: TRBV7-9
d_gene: TRBD2
j_gene: TRBJ2-5
abundance: .
CDR3aa: CASSLGTSGKETQYF
CDR3nt: TGTGCCAGCAGCCTAGGGACTAGCGGAAAAGAGACCCAGTACTTC

v_gene: TRBV9
d_gene: TRBD2
j_gene: TRBJ2-3
abundance: .
CDR3aa: CASSAHIAGGADTQYF
CDR3nt: TGTGCCAGCAGCGCCCATATAGCGGGAGGAGCAGATACGCAGTATTTT

v_gene: TRBV7-9
d_gene: TRBD1
j_gene: TRBJ2-5
abundance: .
CDR3aa: CASSFEGGGGTQYF
CDR3nt: TGTGCCAGCAGCTTTGAAGGGGGCGGAGGGACCCAGTACTTC

v_gene: TRBV2
d_gene: .
j_gene: TRBJ1-4
abundance: once
CDR3aa: CASSEALPEGTNEKLFF
CDR3nt: TGTGCCAGCAGTGAAGCGCTTCCGGAGGGGACTAATGAAAAACTGTTTTTT

v_gene: TRBV12-3/TRBV12-4
d_gene: .
j_gene: TRBJ1-5
abundance: .
CDR3aa: CASSLTGDQPQHF
CDR3nt: TGTGCCAGCAGTTTGACGGGGGATCAGCCCCAGCATTTT

v_gene: TRBV2
d_gene: .
j_gene: TRBJ2-3
abundance: .
CDR3aa: CASSAEYTQYF
CDR3nt: TGTGCCAGCAGTGCCGAGTATACGCAGTATTTT

v_gene: TRBV7-9
d_gene: TRBD1
j_gene: TRBJ1-1
abundance: .
CDR3aa: CASSYRGTEAFF
CDR3nt: TGTGCCAGCAGCTACAGGGGAACTGAAGCTTTCTTT

v_gene: TRBV5-6
d_gene: TRBD1
j_gene: TRBJ1-5
abundance: .
CDR3aa: CASSFAGQGNQPQHF
CDR3nt: TGTGCCAGCAGCTTCGCGGGACAGGGCAATCAGCCCCAGCATTTT

v_gene: TRBV5-1
d_gene: TRBD1
j_gene: TRBJ2-6
abundance: .
CDR3aa: CASTKDRAGANVLTF
CDR3nt: TGCGCCAGCACCAAGGACAGGGCTGGGGCCAACGTCCTGACTTTC

v_gene: TRBV7-3
d_gene: TRBD1
j_gene: TRBJ2-1
abundance: .
CDR3aa: CASSSPGQGFNEQFF
CDR3nt: TGTGCCAGCAGCTCACCGGGACAGGGGTTCAATGAGCAGTTCTTC

v_gene: TRBV9
d_gene: .
j_gene: TRBJ2-7
abundance: .
CDR3aa: CASSVSDSYYEQYF
CDR3nt: TGTGCCAGCAGCGTTTCCGACAGTTACTACGAGCAGTACTTC

v_gene: TRBV7-2
d_gene: TRBD1
j_gene: TRBJ1-1
abundance: .
CDR3aa: CASSSRTGMNTEAFF
CDR3nt: TGTGCCAGCAGCTCCCGGACAGGGATGAACACTGAAGCTTTCTTT

v_gene: TRBV3-1/TRBV3-2
d_gene: .
j_gene: TRBJ2-5
abundance: .
CDR3aa: CASSQDSGFKETQYF
CDR3nt: TGTGCCAGCAGCCAAGACTCGGGTTTCAAAGAGACCCAGTACTTC

v_gene: TRBV7-9
d_gene: TRBD2
j_gene: TRBJ2-3
abundance: .
CDR3aa: CASSSETSGRASTQYF
CDR3nt: TGTGCCAGCAGCTCTGAGACTAGCGGGAGGGCCAGTACGCAGTATTTT

v_gene: TRBV10-3
d_gene: TRBD1
j_gene: TRBJ2-2
abundance: .
CDR3aa: CAIKGTGSNTGELFF
CDR3nt: TGTGCCATCAAAGGGACAGGGTCGAACACCGGGGAGCTGTTTTTT

v_gene: TRBV2
d_gene: .
j_gene: TRBJ2-7
abundance: .
CDR3aa: CASSGHSHEQYF
CDR3nt: TGTGCCAGCAGTGGTCATTCCCACGAGCAGTACTTC